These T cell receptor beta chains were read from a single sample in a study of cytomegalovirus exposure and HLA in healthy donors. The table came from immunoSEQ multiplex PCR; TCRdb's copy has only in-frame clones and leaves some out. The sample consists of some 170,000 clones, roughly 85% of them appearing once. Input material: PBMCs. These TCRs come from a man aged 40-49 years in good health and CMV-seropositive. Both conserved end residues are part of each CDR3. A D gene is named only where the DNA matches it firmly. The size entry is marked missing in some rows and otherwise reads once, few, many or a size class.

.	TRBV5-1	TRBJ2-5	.	TGCGCCAGCAGCTTGGGACAGCCGGAGACCCAGTACTTC	CASSLGQPETQYF
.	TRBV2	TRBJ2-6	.	TGTGCCAGCAGTGATAACGGGATTGGGGCCAACGTCCTGACTTTC	CASSDNGIGANVLTF
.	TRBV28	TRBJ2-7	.	TGTGCCAGCATAGGTAGCGGTTACGAGCAGTACTTC	CASIGSGYEQYF
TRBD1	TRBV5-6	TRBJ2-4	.	TGTGCCAGCAGCTTGGTCCTGCACGGACAGGGAGTAGCCAAAAACAGTCAGTACTTC	CASSLVLHGQGVAKNSQYF
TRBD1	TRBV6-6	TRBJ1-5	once	TGTGCCAGCAGTGCCCTTTCCGGGACAGCCAATCAGCCCCAGCATTTT	CASSALSGTANQPQHF
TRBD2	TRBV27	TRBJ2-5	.	TGTGCCAGCAGTCCCCGGACTAGACAAGAGACCCAGTACTTC	CASSPRTRQETQYF
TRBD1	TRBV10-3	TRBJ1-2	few	TGTGCCAGCAGTTCACAGGGGAAAGCTAACTATGGCTACACCTTC	CASSSQGKANYGYTF
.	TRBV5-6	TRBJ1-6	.	TGTGCCAGCAGCTTGGGACAATTTAATTCACCCCTCCACTTT	CASSLGQFNSPLHF
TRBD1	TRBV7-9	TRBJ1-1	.	TGTGCCAGCAGCTTAATTGGACAGGGAAGGATCACTGAAGCTTTCTTT	CASSLIGQGRITEAFF
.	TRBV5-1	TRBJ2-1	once	TGCGCCAGCAGCGGGCGGGGAGAACCTGTCGATGAGCAGTTCTTC	CASSGRGEPVDEQFF
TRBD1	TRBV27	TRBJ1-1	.	TGTGCCAGCCGCCTGAGGACAGGGAGCACTGAAGCTTTCTTT	CASRLRTGSTEAFF
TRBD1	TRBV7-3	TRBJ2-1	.	TGTGCCAGCAGCCCCCGGACAGGGGGCGGAGATGAGCAGTTCTTC	CASSPRTGGGDEQFF
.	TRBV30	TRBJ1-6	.	TGTGCCTGCCCAACTGGGAGCTTTAGTTCACCCCTCCACTTT	CACPTGSFSSPLHF
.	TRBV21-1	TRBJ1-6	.	TGTGCCAGCAGCAACCCCGGGACAGAATCACCCCTCCACTTT	CASSNPGTESPLHF
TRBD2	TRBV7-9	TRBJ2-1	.	TGTGCCAGCAGCGCAAGACTAGCGGGAGGGACCAATGAGCAGTTCTTC	CASSARLAGGTNEQFF
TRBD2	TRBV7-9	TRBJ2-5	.	TGTGCCAGCAGGACTAGCGGGAGTTGGCAAGAGACCCAGTACTTC	CASRTSGSWQETQYF
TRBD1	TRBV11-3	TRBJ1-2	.	TGTGCCAGCAGCGTCGGGACAGGGCGAGACTATGGCTACACCTTC	CASSVGTGRDYGYTF
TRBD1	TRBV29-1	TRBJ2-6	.	TGCAGCGTAGAACCAGGGGGCGCGAGTGGGGCCAACGTCCTGACTTTC	CSVEPGGASGANVLTF
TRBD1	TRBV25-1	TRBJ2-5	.	TGTGCCAGCAGCCGCGGACAGGGACAAGAGACCCAGTACTTC	CASSRGQGQETQYF
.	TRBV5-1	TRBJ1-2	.	TGCGCCAGCAGCCGAGAGACAAGTAACTATGGCTACACCTTC	CASSRETSNYGYTF
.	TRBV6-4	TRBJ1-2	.	TGTGCCAGCAGTTCAGGGGTTGGCTACACCTTC	CASSSGVGYTF
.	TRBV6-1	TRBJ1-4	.	TGTGCCAGCAGTGAAACACAGAAAAAACTTAATGAAAAACTGTTTTTT	CASSETQKKLNEKLFF
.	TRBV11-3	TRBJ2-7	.	TGTGCCAGCAGGTCATCGGCCGCGGGGACCGACGAGCAGTACTTC	CASRSSAAGTDEQYF
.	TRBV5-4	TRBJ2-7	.	TGTGCCAGCAGCGCCCAGGGTGGAACCTACGAGCAGTACTTC	CASSAQGGTYEQYF
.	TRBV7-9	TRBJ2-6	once	TGTGCCAGCAGCTTACAACAGGGAAAAGGGTCTGGGGCCAACGTCCTGACTTTC	CASSLQQGKGSGANVLTF
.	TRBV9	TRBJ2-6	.	TGTGCCAGCAGCGTCCCAGGGTCTGGGGCCAACGTCCTGACTTTC	CASSVPGSGANVLTF
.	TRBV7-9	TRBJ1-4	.	TGTGCCAGCAGCTTTCAAGACAGCGTCTTTCGGGAAAAACTGTTTTTT	CASSFQDSVFREKLFF
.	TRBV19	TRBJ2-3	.	TGTGCCAGTGGGGGGCAGGGGGGCACAGATACGCAGTATTTT	CASGGQGGTDTQYF
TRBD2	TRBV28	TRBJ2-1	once	TGTGCCAGCAGTCCAACTAGCGGGAGGGCAAATGTGCAGTTCTTC	CASSPTSGRANVQFF
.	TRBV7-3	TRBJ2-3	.	TGTGCCAGCAGCTCTGGGGCTAGCACAGATACGCAGTATTTT	CASSSGASTDTQYF
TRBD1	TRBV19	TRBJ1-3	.	TGTGCCAGTAGTATGGACAGGGTCTCTGGAAACACCATATATTTT	CASSMDRVSGNTIYF
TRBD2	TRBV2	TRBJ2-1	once	TGTGCCAGCAGGGGACTAGCGGCCCCCAATGAGCAGTTCTTC	CASRGLAAPNEQFF
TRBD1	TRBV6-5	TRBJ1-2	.	TGTGCCAGCAGTTACGGACCCACTGGGACAGGACTCTTC	CASSYGPTGTGLF
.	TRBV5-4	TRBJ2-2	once	TGTGCCAGCAGCCCGTACAGGGCGGGCACCGGGGAGCTGTTTTTT	CASSPYRAGTGELFF
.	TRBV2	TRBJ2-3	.	TGTGCCAGCAGTGAATATGGCACAGATACGCAGTATTTT	CASSEYGTDTQYF
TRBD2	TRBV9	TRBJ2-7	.	TGTGCCAGCAGCACTCCCTTAGCGGGAGGGCCGACCTACGAGCAGTACTTC	CASSTPLAGGPTYEQYF
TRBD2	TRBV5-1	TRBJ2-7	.	TGCGCCAGCAGCTTCATAGCGGGAGTTGGGTACGAGCAGTACTTC	CASSFIAGVGYEQYF
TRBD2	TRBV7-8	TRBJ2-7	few	TGTGCCAGCAGGGAATGGACTAGCGGACCCTACGAGCAGTACTTC	CASREWTSGPYEQYF
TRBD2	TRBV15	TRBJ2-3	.	TGTGCCACCAGCAGAGGGGGGACTAGCGCAGATACGCAGTATTTT	CATSRGGTSADTQYF